Included here is one T cell receptor beta chain sequence, with context. Its antigen remains unknown. The CDR3 loop spans 16 amino acids. Germline V lookup: CDR1 SGDLS, CDR2 YYNGEE. Losses at the gene ends were 0 bases for V and 3 bases for J; bases not matched to a gene: 7. The data derive from a study of regulatory T cells in long-lasting Graves disease. Study-wide results and caveats: TCR diversity was lower in persistent Graves' patients than in newly diagnosed ones. Only a small sample size was used, which may have cut accuracy. Persistent disease exhibited a predilection for TRBV28, TRBJ1-2 and TRBJ2-5.

Time point here: persistent/refractory GD, antithyroid drugs over 5 years with positive TRAb. PBMC-extracted RNA yielded the TCR library. Libraries of TCR beta came from iRepertoire HTBI primers plus Arm-PCR of CDR3 regions. Authors' processing steps: Sample data revealed some 58 TRBV and 14 TRBJ segments. TCRdb processed the multiplex PCR reads anew with MiXCR; each CDR3 protein has one entry. TCRdb's processing, not the authors' own work, is the source of the V and J calls. Found here are about 470,000 distinct CDR3 sequences, under 25% of them singletons; the top ten hold 6.5% to 9%. The V call is TRBV9, the J call TRBJ1-2; TRBD1 aligns across 8 bases. Source: peripheral blood mononuclear cells (PBMCs), taken when the disease was refractory, from a patient treated with antithyroid drugs. This receptor was obtained from a female donor with Graves disease. DNA of the CDR3: TGTGCCAGCAGCGTAGCCCCGGACAGGGAGGACTATGGCTACACCTTC. It translates to CASSVAPDREDYGYTF.